This is a list of T cell receptor beta chains from one sample in a study of shared clonotypes between healthy human individuals. The assay was immunoSEQ multiplex PCR, and TCRdb's table has in-frame clones only and misses some. The table lists 2 million to 2.5 million clones, roughly 93% of them singletons. Sample: naive CD4+ T cells from PBMCs. The receptors were sampled from a young man in good health. Some clones in this sample may be carry-over from other donors' samples. The CDR3 runs from the conserved cysteine through the conserved F or W. The D gene is left open where the match is weak. Only some rows state a clone size, as once, few, many or a class for expanded clones.

J gene,D gene,V gene,clone size,CDR3 protein,CDR3 DNA
TRBJ1-1,TRBD1,TRBV2,-,CASSIHRQGWKENTEAFF,TGTGCCAGCAGCATCCACCGACAGGGGTGGAAGGAGAACACTGAAGCTTTCTTT
TRBJ2-4,TRBD1,TRBV7-9,-,CASSLGQGITSIQYF,TGTGCCAGCAGCTTGGGACAGGGAATTACTAGCATTCAGTACTTC
TRBJ2-1,TRBD1,TRBV27,once,CASSPRPGTVWVGYNEQFF,TGTGCCAGCAGTCCCCGTCCCGGGACAGTCTGGGTTGGGTACAATGAGCAGTTCTTC
TRBJ1-1,-,TRBV29-1,few,CTTQLMKENTEAFF,TGCACTACACAACTGATGAAGGAGAACACTGAAGCTTTCTTT
TRBJ2-7,-,TRBV9,-,CASAPQEASYRYEQYF,TGTGCCAGCGCCCCCCAGGAGGCATCCTACCGCTACGAGCAGTACTTC
TRBJ1-4,-,TRBV5-4,-,CASSSHPDSERNEKLFF,TGTGCCAGCAGCTCCCATCCGGACAGTGAACGTAATGAAAAACTGTTTTTT
TRBJ1-3,-,TRBV6-6,once,CASSWGGGGNTIYF,TGTGCCAGCAGTTGGGGGGGAGGTGGAAACACCATATATTTT
TRBJ2-7,TRBD1,TRBV28,-,CASNRGPNYEQYF,TGTGCCAGTAACAGGGGACCCAACTACGAGCAGTACTTC
TRBJ1-2,TRBD1,TRBV5-5,-,CASSPRTGYDDYGYTF,TGTGCCAGCAGCCCTCGGACAGGGTACGACGACTATGGCTACACCTTC
TRBJ2-1,TRBD2,TRBV9,-,CASSVRPLTSGKYNEQFF,TGTGCCAGCAGCGTTAGGCCCCTGACTAGCGGAAAATACAATGAGCAGTTCTTC
TRBJ2-1,-,TRBV7-2,-,CASGYYNEQFF,TGTGCCAGCGGGTACTACAATGAGCAGTTCTTC
TRBJ2-3,TRBD2,TRBV7-3,-,CASSTGTSGHTDTQYF,TGTGCCAGCAGCACTGGGACTAGCGGACACACAGATACGCAGTATTTT
TRBJ2-1,-,TRBV5-5,-,CASSLHSLANYNEQFF,TGTGCCAGCAGCTTGCATAGTCTAGCAAACTACAATGAGCAGTTCTTC
TRBJ2-7,-,TRBV28,-,CASSLGGGGALYEQYF,TGTGCCAGCAGTTTAGGTGGAGGGGGCGCCTTGTACGAGCAGTACTTC
TRBJ2-1,-,TRBV4-2,-,CASSQVRQGEQFF,TGTGCCAGCAGCCAAGTTCGGCAGGGGGAGCAGTTCTTC
TRBJ2-5,-,TRBV19,-,CASSPHRGETQYF,TGTGCCAGTAGCCCCCACCGAGGGGAGACCCAGTACTTC
TRBJ2-5,-,TRBV27,once,CASSLSPLGRARETQYF,TGTGCCAGCAGCCTCAGTCCCCTAGGCCGGGCCAGAGAGACCCAGTACTTC
TRBJ2-3,TRBD1,TRBV25-1,-,CASSPGTGSSDTQYF,TGTGCCAGCAGCCCCGGGACAGGGTCTTCAGATACGCAGTATTTT
TRBJ2-5,TRBD2,TRBV6-4,-,CARPGCGRLLETQYF,TGTGCCAGGCCCGGGTGCGGGAGATTGTTAGAGACCCAGTACTTC
TRBJ1-1,-,TRBV28,-,CASSLRNTEAFF,TGTGCCAGCAGTTTACGGAACACTGAAGCTTTCTTT
TRBJ2-1,-,TRBV7-9,-,CASIPYSGLSGDEQFF,TGTGCCAGCATCCCCTATTCAGGTCTTTCGGGCGATGAGCAGTTCTTC
TRBJ2-5,TRBD1,TRBV14,once,CASSQDVQGETQYF,TGTGCCAGCAGCCAAGATGTACAGGGGGAGACCCAGTACTTC
TRBJ1-2,-,TRBV5-5,-,CASSLAPSNYGYTF,TGTGCCAGCAGCTTGGCGCCATCTAACTATGGCTACACCTTC
TRBJ2-1,-,TRBV4-1,-,CASSRRDSANEQFF,TGCGCCAGCAGCCGGAGGGACTCTGCCAATGAGCAGTTCTTC
TRBJ2-7,-,TRBV15,-,CATSRDMAVRREQYF,TGTGCCACCAGCAGAGATATGGCAGTCAGGAGGGAGCAGTACTTC
TRBJ2-7,-,TRBV18,-,CASSPLHYYEQYF,TGTGCCAGCTCACCACTACACTACTACGAGCAGTACTTC
TRBJ2-7,-,TRBV5-4,-,CASSRGSERGEQYF,TGTGCCAGCAGCCGCGGATCCGAAAGAGGGGAGCAGTACTTC
TRBJ1-1,-,TRBV29-1,-,CSALTDFGAEAFF,TGCAGCGCCTTGACAGATTTCGGGGCCGAAGCTTTCTTT